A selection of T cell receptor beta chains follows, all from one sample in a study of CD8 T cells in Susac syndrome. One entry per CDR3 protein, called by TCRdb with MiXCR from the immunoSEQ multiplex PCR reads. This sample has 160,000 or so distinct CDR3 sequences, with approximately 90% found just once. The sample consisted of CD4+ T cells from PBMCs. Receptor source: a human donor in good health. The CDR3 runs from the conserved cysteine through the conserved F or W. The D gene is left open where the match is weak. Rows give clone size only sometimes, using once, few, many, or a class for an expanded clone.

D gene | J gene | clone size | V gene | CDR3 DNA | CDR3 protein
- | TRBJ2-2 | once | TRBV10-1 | TGCGCCAGCAGTGAGTCTAGAGTGACCTACACCGGGGAGCTGTTTTTT | CASSESRVTYTGELFF
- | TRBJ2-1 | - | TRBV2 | TGTGCCAGCAGTACCCGGACCAGAGCTAATGAGCAGTTCTTC | CASSTRTRANEQFF
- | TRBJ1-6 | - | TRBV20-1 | TGCAGTGCTAGGGGGGAGAATTCACCCCTCCACTTT | CSARGENSPLHF
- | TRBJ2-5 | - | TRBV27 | TGTGCCAGCAGTCCCAGGCAGGGATGGACGGGGACCCAGTACTTC | CASSPRQGWTGTQYF
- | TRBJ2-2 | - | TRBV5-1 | TGCGCCAGCAGCCAATCCTGGGGTCCCGGGGAGCTGTTTTTT | CASSQSWGPGELFF
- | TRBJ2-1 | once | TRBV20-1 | TGCAGTGCTAGAACCCCCGGCAGGGCAAGTCACAATGAGCAGTTCTTC | CSARTPGRASHNEQFF
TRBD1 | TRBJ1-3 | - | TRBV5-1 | TGCGCCAGCAGCCCCCCCGGACAGGGGCGAGGAGGAAACACCATATATTTT | CASSPPGQGRGGNTIYF
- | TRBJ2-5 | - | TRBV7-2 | TGTGCCAGCAGCTTACTAGAGACCCAGTACTTC | CASSLLETQYF
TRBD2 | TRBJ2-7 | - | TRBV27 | TGTGCCAGCGGTGGACTAGCGGGTACCTACGAGCAGTACTTC | CASGGLAGTYEQYF
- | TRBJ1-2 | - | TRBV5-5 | TGTGCCAGCAGCCTCCTCCGGGACATCAGCCCCTTCTATGGCTACACCTTC | CASSLLRDISPFYGYTF
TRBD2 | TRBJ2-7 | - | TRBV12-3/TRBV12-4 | TGTGCCAGCACCCCCTCTAGCGGGACCCCGCGGAGGGAGCAGTACTTC | CASTPSSGTPRREQYF
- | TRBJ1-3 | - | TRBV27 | TGTGCCAGCAGTGACAGGTTCAGCTCTGGAAACACCATATATTTT | CASSDRFSSGNTIYF
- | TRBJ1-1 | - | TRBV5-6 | TGTGCCAGCAGTTTTGCGGATTTGATCGGGACTGACGACACTGAAGCTTTCTTT | CASSFADLIGTDDTEAFF
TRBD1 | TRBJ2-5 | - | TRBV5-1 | TGCGCCAGCAGCTTGGATCAGGACAGGGGAGAGACCCAGTACTTC | CASSLDQDRGETQYF
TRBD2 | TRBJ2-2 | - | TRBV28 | TGTGCCACCCCGGGACTAAACACCGGGGAGCTGTTTTTT | CATPGLNTGELFF
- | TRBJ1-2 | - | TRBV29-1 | TGCAGCGCTGAACGTCCAGGGGCCTATGGCTACACCTTC | CSAERPGAYGYTF
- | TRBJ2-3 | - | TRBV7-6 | TGTGCCAGCAGCTTAGAGATAGGCCCAGATACGCAGTATTTT | CASSLEIGPDTQYF
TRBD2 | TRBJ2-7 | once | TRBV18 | TGTGCCAGCTCACACACGACTAGCGGGTCTCCTATCGAGCAGTACTTC | CASSHTTSGSPIEQYF
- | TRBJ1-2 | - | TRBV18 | TGTGCCAGCTCACCAAGTCGGACAAGCTATGGCTACACCTTC | CASSPSRTSYGYTF
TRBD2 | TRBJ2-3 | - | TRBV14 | TGTGCCAGCAGCCCGCGAGTAGCGGGCTTCACAGATACGCAGTATTTT | CASSPRVAGFTDTQYF
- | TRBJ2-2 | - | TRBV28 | TGTGCCAGCAGTTGGCACGTCACCGGGGAGCTGTTTTTT | CASSWHVTGELFF
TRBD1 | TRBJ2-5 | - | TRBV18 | TGTGCCAGCGCCTCCGGGACAGGGCAAGAGACCCAGTACTTC | CASASGTGQETQYF
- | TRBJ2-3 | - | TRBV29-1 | TGCAGCGTAGTGGGGGTCACAGATACGCAGTATTTT | CSVVGVTDTQYF
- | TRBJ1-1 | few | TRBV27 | TGTGCCAGCAGCTTAGGGCTGAACACTGAAGCTTTCTTT | CASSLGLNTEAFF
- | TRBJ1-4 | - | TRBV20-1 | TGCAGTGCCCGACAGGTTAATGAAAAACTGTTTTTT | CSARQVNEKLFF
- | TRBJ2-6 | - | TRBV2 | TGTGCCAGCAGTGGTGGACAGTCCGTCGCCAACGTCCTGACTTTC | CASSGGQSVANVLTF
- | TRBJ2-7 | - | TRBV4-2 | TGTGCCAGCAGCCAAGCAGGGACGGCGCGGGGAGAGCAGTACTTC | CASSQAGTARGEQYF
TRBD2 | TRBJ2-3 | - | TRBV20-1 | TGCAGTGCCCTAGCGGGCAACACAGATACGCAGTATTTT | CSALAGNTDTQYF
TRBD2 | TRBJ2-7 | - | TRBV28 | TGTGCCAGCAGTGGGGCGGGAGCCCTCTACGAGCAGTACTTC | CASSGAGALYEQYF
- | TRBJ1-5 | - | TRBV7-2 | TGTGCCAGCAGCTTAGCGGTCCAGGAATGGTCGGCCCAGCATTTT | CASSLAVQEWSAQHF
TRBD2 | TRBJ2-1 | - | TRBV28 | TGTGCCAGCACCCCGAACGGGGAGGGGAGGGCCGGGGAGCAGTTCTTC | CASTPNGEGRAGEQFF
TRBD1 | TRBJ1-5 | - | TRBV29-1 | TGCAGCGTGGGGACAGGGGTCCAGCCCCAGCATTTT | CSVGTGVQPQHF
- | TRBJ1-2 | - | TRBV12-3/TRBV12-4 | TGTGCCAGCAGCCGTAATAGTGAGGGCTACACCTTC | CASSRNSEGYTF
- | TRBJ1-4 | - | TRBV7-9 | TGTGCCAGCAGCTCGGCAGCCGGAGGTGAAAAACTGTTTTTT | CASSSAAGGEKLFF
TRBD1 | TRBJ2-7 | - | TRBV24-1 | TGTGCCACCAGTGGCCGCCCTACAGGGGGAGATGCCTACGAGCAGTACTTC | CATSGRPTGGDAYEQYF
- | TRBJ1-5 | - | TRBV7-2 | TGTGCCAGCAGCTTAGCGTTCGGTAGGGGTCAGCCCCAGCATTTT | CASSLAFGRGQPQHF
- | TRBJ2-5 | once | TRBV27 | TGTGCCAGCAGCAACTGGGACGTGAAGACCCAGTACTTC | CASSNWDVKTQYF
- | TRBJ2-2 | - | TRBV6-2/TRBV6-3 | TGTGCCAGCAAGCCGGGCGTAGCTACCGGGGAGCTGTTTTTT | CASKPGVATGELFF
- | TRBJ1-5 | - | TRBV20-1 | TGCAGTGCTAGAGATGGTCGGTATAGCAATCAGCCCCAGCATTTT | CSARDGRYSNQPQHF
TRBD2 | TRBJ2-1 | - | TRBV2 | TGTGCCAGCAGTCGGACTAGCGGGATCGGGCAGTTCTTC | CASSRTSGIGQFF
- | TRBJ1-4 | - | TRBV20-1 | TGCAGTGCCGACCCGGCCACGGAAAAACTGTTTTTT | CSADPATEKLFF
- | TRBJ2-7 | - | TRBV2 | TGTGCCAGCACCCTAGGGGCCGACAGGTACTCCTACGAGCAGTACTTC | CASTLGADRYSYEQYF
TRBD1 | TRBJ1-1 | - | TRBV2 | TGTGCCAGCGGACGACAGGGCAACACTGAAGCTTTCTTT | CASGRQGNTEAFF
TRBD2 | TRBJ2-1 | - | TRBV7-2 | TGTGCCAGCAGCCCCCAGCGGGGGGGCCAGGGTGAGCAGTTCTTC | CASSPQRGGQGEQFF
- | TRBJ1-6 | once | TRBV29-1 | TGCAGCGTTCGGGAACAGGGAGATAATTCACCCCTCCACTTT | CSVREQGDNSPLHF
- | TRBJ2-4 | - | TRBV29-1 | TGCAGCGTTTCGGGGGACACCGCGGGCATTCAGTACTTC | CSVSGDTAGIQYF
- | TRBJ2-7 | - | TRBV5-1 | TGCGCCAGCAGCTCGGACACCGAATACGAGCAGTACTTC | CASSSDTEYEQYF
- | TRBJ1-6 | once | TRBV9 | TGTGCCAGCAGCCCGACCTATAATTCACCCCTCCACTTT | CASSPTYNSPLHF
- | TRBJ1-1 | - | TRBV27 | TGTGCCAGCAGTTTTAAGGAGACCACTGAAGCTTTCTTT | CASSFKETTEAFF
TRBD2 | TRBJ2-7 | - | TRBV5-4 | TGTGCCAGCAGCTCCCCTAGCGGGGGCCGCTACGAGCAGTACTTC | CASSSPSGGRYEQYF